These 2 T cell receptor beta chains originate from one sample sequenced in a study of beta chain features in type 1 diabetes. Study-wide findings and caveats: Patients with Type 1 diabetes showed moderately but significantly shorter TCRB CDR3s in all four CD4+ subsets.

Expressed TCRB transcripts were sequenced because the entire RNA isolate underwent reverse transcription. The table came from immunoSEQ multiplex PCR; TCRdb's copy has only in-frame clones and leaves some out. The sample includes about 650,000 clones, roughly 12% of them seen just once. These receptors have no identified antigens. Sequencing was performed on naive CD4+ T cells from blood. These receptors originate from a man aged 25 to 40 with type 1 diabetes.

The CDR3 DNA follows: TGTGCCAGCAGCTCCATGCCCGAAGAGACCCAGTACTTC. Translating it yields CASSSMPEETQYF. The chain is built from TRBV7-6 and TRBJ2-5; the D is unclear. The germline V gene has CDR1 SGHVS and CDR2 FNYEAQ. The CDR3 consists of 13 residues. V gave up 4 bases and J gave up 3 bases, with 9 bases separating them.

This clone was observed a handful of times. The rearrangement links TRBV20-1 to TRBJ1-2, with a tentative D call TRBD1 (5 bases). CDR3 length: 11 residues. The ends were cut back, 6 bases at V and 5 bases at J, with 10 bases in the middle. Germline V lookup: CDR1 DFQATT, CDR2 SNEGSKA (reference sequence). Written as DNA, the CDR3 is TGCAGTGCACTAAGACAGTATGGCTACACCTTC. Its translation: CSALRQYGYTF.